This TCR beta chain was sequenced in a study of metastatic and nonmetastatic thyroid tumors. TCRdb reanalyzed the PCR reads via MiXCR. The sample carries about 22,000 clones, around 40% recorded once. Study results and caveats: Compared with benign nodules, malignant thyroid tumors were reported to have significantly higher TCR beta diversity in both blood and tumor.

V gave up 3 bases and J gave up 1 base, with 3 bases separating them. This CDR3 region has 12 residues. Only a few counts were recorded for this clone. Its antigen remains unknown. Until they underwent thyroid surgery, no patient had received any treatment. Sequences were obtained from blood. The chain is built from TRBV12-3 or TRBV12-4 and TRBJ1-2; no clear D. The source of this sequence is a male donor with papillary thyroid cancer or a benign thyroid nodule (not recorded which). Some clones in this sample may be carry-over from other donors' samples. This CDR3 is CASSLNNYGYTF. In nucleotides, the CDR3 is TGTGCCAGCAGTTTGAATAACTATGGCTACACCTTC.